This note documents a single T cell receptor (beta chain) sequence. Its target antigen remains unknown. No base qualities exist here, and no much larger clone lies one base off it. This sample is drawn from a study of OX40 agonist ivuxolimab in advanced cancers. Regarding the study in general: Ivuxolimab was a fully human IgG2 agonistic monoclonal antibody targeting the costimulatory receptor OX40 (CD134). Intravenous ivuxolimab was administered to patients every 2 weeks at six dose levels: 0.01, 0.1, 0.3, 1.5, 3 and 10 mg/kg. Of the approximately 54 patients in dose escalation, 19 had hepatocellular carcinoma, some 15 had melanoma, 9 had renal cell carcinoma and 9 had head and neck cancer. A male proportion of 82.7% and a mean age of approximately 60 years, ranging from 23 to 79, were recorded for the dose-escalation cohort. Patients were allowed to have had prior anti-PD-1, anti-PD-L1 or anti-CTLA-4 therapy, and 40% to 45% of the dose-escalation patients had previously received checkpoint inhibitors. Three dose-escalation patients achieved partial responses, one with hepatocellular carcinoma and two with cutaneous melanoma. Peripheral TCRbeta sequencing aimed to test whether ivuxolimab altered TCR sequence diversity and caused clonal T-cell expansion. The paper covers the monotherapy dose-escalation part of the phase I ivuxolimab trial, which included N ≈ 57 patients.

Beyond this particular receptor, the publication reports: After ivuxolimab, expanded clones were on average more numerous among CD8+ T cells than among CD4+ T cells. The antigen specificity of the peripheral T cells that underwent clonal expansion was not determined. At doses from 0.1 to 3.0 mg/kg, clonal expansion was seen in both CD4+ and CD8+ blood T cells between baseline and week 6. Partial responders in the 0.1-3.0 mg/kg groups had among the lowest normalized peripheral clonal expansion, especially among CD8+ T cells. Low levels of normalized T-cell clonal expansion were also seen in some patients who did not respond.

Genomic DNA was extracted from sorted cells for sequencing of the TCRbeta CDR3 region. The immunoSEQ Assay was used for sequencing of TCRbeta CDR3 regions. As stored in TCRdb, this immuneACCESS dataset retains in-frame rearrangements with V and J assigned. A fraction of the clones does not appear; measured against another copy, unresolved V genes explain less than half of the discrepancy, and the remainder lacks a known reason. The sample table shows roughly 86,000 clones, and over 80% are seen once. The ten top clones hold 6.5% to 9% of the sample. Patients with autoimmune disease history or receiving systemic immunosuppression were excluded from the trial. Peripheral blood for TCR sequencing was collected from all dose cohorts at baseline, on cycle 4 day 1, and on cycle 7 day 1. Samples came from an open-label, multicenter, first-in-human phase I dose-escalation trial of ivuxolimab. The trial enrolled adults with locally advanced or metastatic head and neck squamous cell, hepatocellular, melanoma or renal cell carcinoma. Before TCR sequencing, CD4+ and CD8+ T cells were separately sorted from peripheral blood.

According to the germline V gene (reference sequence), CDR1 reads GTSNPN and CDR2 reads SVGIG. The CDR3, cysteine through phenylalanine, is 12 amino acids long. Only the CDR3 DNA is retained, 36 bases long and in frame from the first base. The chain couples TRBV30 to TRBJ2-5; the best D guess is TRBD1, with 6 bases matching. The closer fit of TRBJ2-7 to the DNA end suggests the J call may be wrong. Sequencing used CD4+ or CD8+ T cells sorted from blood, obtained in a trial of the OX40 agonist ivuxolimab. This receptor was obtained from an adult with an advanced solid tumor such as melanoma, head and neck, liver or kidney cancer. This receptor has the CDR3 CAWSGQAYEQYF. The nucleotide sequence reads TGTGCCTGGAGTGGACAGGCTTACGAGCAGTACTTC.